The 10 T cell receptor beta chains below were found in one sample sequenced in a study of memory CD4+ T cells and cytomegalovirus serostatus. Single viable CD3+CD4+CD8-CD45RO+ cells were sorted as the memory CD4+ T cells. Sequencing was performed with immunoSEQ multiplex PCR; in TCRdb, only in-frame clones are kept and a portion is missing. The repertoire holds approximately 50,000 clones, with 70% to 85% as singletons. Sequenced input: memory CD4+ T cells from blood. Every receptor here comes from an adult in good health and CMV-seropositive.

There are a few counts of this clone. The chain carries TRBV18 and TRBJ2-3; no firm D call. The CDR3 extends over 17 amino acids. CDR1 KGHSH and CDR2 LQKENI come from the germline V gene. V lost 6 bases to trimming and J lost 0 bases, with 19 bases between them. The CDR3 is CASSLDVGRSSTDTQYF. As DNA, the CDR3 is TGTGCCAGCTCCCTTGATGTTGGCCGTTCTAGCACAGATACGCAGTATTTT.

This chain joins TRBV5-6 and TRBJ2-7; perhaps TRBD2 as D (5 bases). CDR3 length: 14 amino acids. CDR1 and CDR2 (germline): SGHDT, YYEEEE. Trimming stripped 4 bases from V and 0 bases from J, with 11 bases between. The CDR3 region has the DNA TGTGCCAGCAGCCCGCGAGGGAACTCCTACGAGCAGTACTTC. It specifies CASSPRGNSYEQYF. The full variable domain, with the rest looked up from reference TRBV5-6 and TRBJ2-7, is DAGVTQSPTHLIKTRGQQVTLRCSPKSGHDTVSWYQQALGQGPQFIFQYYEEEERQRGNFPDRFSGHQFPNYSSELNVNALLLGDSALYLCASSPRGNSYEQYFGPGTRLTVT.

The chain's CDR3 is CASSRFVGYGYTF. The DNA for the CDR3 is TGCGCCAGCAGCCGATTTGTGGGGTATGGCTACACCTTC. The chain uses TRBV4-3 and TRBJ1-2; D not certain. With 4 bases removed from V and 5 bases from J, the gap between germline ends came to 11 bases. CDR1 and CDR2 from the germline V gene are LGHNA and YSLEER. The CDR3 runs 13 residues.

This rearrangement joins TRBV30 to TRBJ2-5, with 10 bases that match TRBD2. Trimming took 2 bases from V and 3 from J; bases not matched to a gene: 6. This CDR3 has 15 residues. The V gene's germline CDR1 is GTSNPN and CDR2 SVGIG (reference sequence). CDR3 DNA sequence: TGTGCCTGGAGTCAAGCGGGAGGGCCGAAAGAGACCCAGTACTTC. Translated: CAWSQAGGPKETQYF.

The gene calls are TRBV2 and TRBJ1-5, with D tentatively TRBD1 (6 bases). Germline assignment: CDR1 SNHLY and CDR2 FYNNEI. This CDR3 has 14 residues. Trimming stripped 7 bases from V and 2 bases from J, with 12 bases between. The CDR3 DNA follows: TGTGCCAGCACAGGACAGCCGCGCAATCAGCCCCAGCATTTT. Translation gives CASTGQPRNQPQHF.

J is TRBJ1-3 and V is TRBV11-2, with no clear D. Trimming shortened V by 5 bases and J by 8 bases, and 10 bases separated the two germline ends. The CDR3 is 12 amino acids. The germline gives CDR1 SGHAT, CDR2 FQNNGV. CDR3 nucleotides: TGTGCCAGCAGCGTAAGCGGCGACACCATATATTTT. Its translation is CASSVSGDTIYF. The whole variable domain, remainder taken from reference TRBV11-2 and TRBJ1-3, is EAGVAQSPRYKIIEKRQSVAFWCNPISGHATLYWYQQILGQGPKLLIQFQNNGVVDDSQLPKDRFSAERLKGVDSTLKIQPAKLEDSAVYLCASSVSGDTIYFGEGSWLTVV.

This chain connects TRBV28 to TRBJ2-7; 7 nucleotides match TRBD1. Losses at the gene ends were 3 bases for V and 0 bases for J; bases not matched to a gene: 2. Germline assignment: CDR1 MDHEN and CDR2 SYDVKM. The CDR3 is 14 residues long. The CDR3 region has the DNA TGTGCCAGCAGTTTTCGGGACAGCTCCTACGAGCAGTACGTC. Translating it yields CASSFRDSSYEQYV.

The chain uses TRBV5-1 and TRBJ2-5, with D possibly TRBD2 on 6 matching bases. This CDR3 has 15 residues. V was shortened by 1 base and J by 4 bases, with 14 bases between the two germline ends. Germline V gene data show CDR1 as SGHRS and CDR2 as YFSETQ. CDR3 loop: CASSLRGMRGETQYF. For the CDR3, the DNA is TGCGCCAGCAGCTTGCGCGGGATGAGAGGAGAGACCCAGTACTTC.

V usage is TRBV28 and J usage is TRBJ1-2; a possible D gene is TRBD1 (5 bases). The ends were cut back, 3 bases at V and 2 bases at J, with 13 bases in the middle. Germline CDR1 MDHEN, CDR2 SYDVKM. There are 15 residues in the CDR3. CDR3 DNA sequence: TGTGCCAGCAGTTTCCGCGGGGCAGGGAACTATGGCTACACCTTC. Amino acids: CASSFRGAGNYGYTF.

This clone was observed a handful of times. This sequence joins TRBV7-3 and TRBJ2-2; 9 bases map to TRBD1. CDR1 and CDR2 from the germline V gene are SGHTA and FQGTGA. The length of the CDR3 is 14 residues. The V gene end was trimmed by 5 bases and the J gene end by 5 bases; junction bases not matched to a gene: 3. CDR3 protein: CASSTQGATGELFF. The CDR3 DNA sequence: TGTGCCAGCAGCACACAGGGGGCGACCGGGGAGCTGTTTTTT.